These 27 T cell receptor beta chains originate from one sample sequenced in a study of T cell repertoires in aging, cancer and after chemotherapy. TCR beta rearrangements were amplified from peripheral blood genomic DNA. A mixed TRB-A/B primer pool amplified rearranged TRB by multiplex touch-down PCR. MiXCR was run by TCRdb on the multiplex PCR reads, yielding one entry per CDR3 protein. Here the sample spans some 10,000 distinct CDR3 sequences, 32% being singletons. Sequences were obtained from blood. Every receptor here comes from a human donor in good health.

This sequence joins TRBV18 and TRBJ2-7, with D perhaps TRBD2 (6 bases). The CDR3 contains 14 residues. Per the germline V gene, CDR1 is KGHSH and CDR2 is LQKENI. Trimming shortened V by 6 bases and J by 2 bases, and 14 bases separated the two germline ends. The CDR3 loop reads CASSLGAGTYEQYF. For the CDR3, the DNA is TGTGCCAGCTCCTTGGGTGCGGGGACCTACGAGCAGTACTTC.

The rearrangement links TRBV20-1 to TRBJ2-7; TRBD1 agrees at 7 bases. Germline V gene data show CDR1 as DFQATT and CDR2 as SNEGSKA (reference sequence). The V gene end was trimmed by 2 bases and the J gene end by 1 base; junction bases not matched to a gene: 8. The CDR3 totals 15 residues. CDR3 bases: TGCAGTGCTAGACCCGCCTACAGGGGATCCTACGAGCAGTACTTC. This gives the protein CSARPAYRGSYEQYF.

This clonotype was found a few times. The J gene is TRBJ1-1, the V gene TRBV5-4; D may be TRBD1 (5 bases). Germline V gene data show CDR1 as SGHNT and CDR2 as YYREEE (reference sequence). The CDR3 runs 11 residues. V shed 2 bases and J shed 11 bases, with 10 bases lying between them. CDR3 loop: CASSFEGLAFF. The CDR3 nucleotides read TGTGCCAGCAGCTTCGAGGGGCTTGCTTTCTTT. The whole variable domain, filled in from reference TRBV5-4 and TRBJ1-1, reads ETGVTQSPTHLIKTRGQQVTLRCSSQSGHNTVSWYQQALGQGPQFIFQYYREEENGRGNFPPRFSGLQFPNYSSELNVNALELDDSALYLCASSFEGLAFFGQGTRLTVV.

This clonotype was seen only a few times. The chain recombines TRBV6-5 with TRBJ2-7; 9 bases line up with TRBD2. Germline CDR1 reads MNHEY; CDR2 reads SVGAGI. This CDR3 has 15 amino acids. With 5 bases clipped from V and 3 bases from J, the junction kept 8 bases outside the gene matches. CDR3 region: CASSPTTTSGYEQYF. CDR3 in DNA: TGTGCCAGCAGTCCAACCACGACTAGCGGCTACGAGCAGTACTTC.

The genes are TRBV6-4 and TRBJ1-1; tentative D call: TRBD1 (6 bases). The CDR3 totals 17 residues. The germline V and J ends were trimmed by 4 bases and 3 bases, with 21 bases remaining between them. The germline V gene encodes CDR1 MRHNA and CDR2 SNTAGT. The CDR3 nucleotides are TGTGCCAGCAGTGCTGCCGACCCGGGGGCTGTGGACACTGAAGCTTTCTTT. This translates into CASSAADPGAVDTEAFF.

This clonotype qualifies as medium-sized. The V call is TRBV19, the J call TRBJ1-2; D unresolved. There are 11 residues in the CDR3. Germline V gives CDR1 LNHDA, CDR2 SQIVND (reference sequence). V was pared by 1 base and J by 6 bases, with 3 bases between. The CDR3 DNA reads TGTGCCAGTAGTATAGGCGATGGCTACACCTTC. The encoded protein is CASSIGDGYTF.

This clonotype was counted only a few times. The chain carries TRBV19 and TRBJ2-7; TRBD1 might be the D (5 bases). The CDR3 is 17 amino acids. Germline V gene sequence: CDR1 LNHDA, CDR2 SQIVND (reference sequence). Deletions cut 3 bases from V and 0 bases from J, with 18 bases between. The chain's CDR3 is CASSIGAGLGNSYEQYF. CDR3 coding DNA: TGTGCCAGTAGTATTGGGGCAGGGCTGGGGAACTCCTACGAGCAGTACTTC.

This chain uses TRBV30 with TRBJ1-4; 7 nucleotides line up with TRBD1. The germline V gene has CDR1 GTSNPN and CDR2 SVGIG (reference sequence). The CDR3 runs 18 residues. J was trimmed by 6 bases and V by 0 bases; bases with no gene match: 16. Written as DNA, the CDR3 is TGTGCCTGGAGTGTATTTCTATCTGGGGGACAGAAGGATGAAAAACTGTTTTTT. It translates to CAWSVFLSGGQKDEKLFF.

This clonotype was observed a few times. The J gene is TRBJ2-7, the V gene TRBV30, with a tentative D call TRBD2 (5 bases). Deletions cut 3 bases from V and 4 bases from J, with 19 bases between. This CDR3 comprises 15 residues. The germline V gene has CDR1 GTSNPN and CDR2 SVGIG (reference sequence). In DNA form, the CDR3 reads TGTGCCTGGAGCGGACTGTGGGCGCTGGAGTACGAGCAGTACTTC. It specifies CAWSGLWALEYEQYF.

This chain links TRBV6-5 with TRBJ1-3; weak D call: TRBD1 (5 bases). From germline, CDR1 is MNHEY and CDR2 SVGAGI. V lost 7 bases, J lost 9 bases, and 16 bases lay in between. This CDR3 is 13 amino acids long. The CDR3 is CASTQGTAGTIYF. CDR3 DNA sequence: TGTGCCAGCACCCAGGGTACCGCGGGCACCATATATTTT.

The V and J genes are TRBV6-2 or TRBV6-3 and TRBJ2-7; TRBD1 agrees at 8 bases. Germline V gene lookup returns CDR1 MNHEY and CDR2 SVGEGT. With V trimmed by 0 bases and J by 3 bases, 1 base remained unmatched. The CDR3 spans 14 residues. CDR3 sequence reads: CASSYSTGGYEQYF. CDR3 coding DNA: TGTGCCAGCAGTTACTCCACAGGGGGCTACGAGCAGTACTTC.

This rearrangement joins TRBV5-4 to TRBJ2-7; 8 nucleotides align to TRBD2. Germline trimming cut 0 bases from V and 6 bases from J; bases unmatched to any gene: 8. The CDR3 has 15 amino acids. In germline, CDR1 is SGHNT, CDR2 YYREEE (reference sequence). The CDR3 nucleotides read TGTGCCAGCAGCTTGGTGTTAGCGGGACCTGGCGAGCAGTACTTC. It yields the protein CASSLVLAGPGEQYF.

This clonotype was found a few times. The chain carries TRBV19 and TRBJ1-4; maybe TRBD1 (6 bases). This CDR3 contains 15 residues. Germline-derived CDR1 and CDR2 are LNHDA and SQIVND (reference sequence). The ends were cut back, 5 bases at V and 0 bases at J, with 10 bases in the middle. The chain's CDR3 is CASSLEGATNEKLFF. The CDR3 DNA is TGTGCCAGTAGTTTGGAGGGGGCAACTAATGAAAAACTGTTTTTT.

This clonotype was found a few times. The gene calls are TRBV10-3 and TRBJ1-1; D is undetermined. CDR3 length: 14 amino acids. V lost 6 bases and J lost 1, with 12 bases in between. Germline V gives CDR1 ENHRY, CDR2 SYGVKD. The CDR3 bases are TGTGCCATCAGGAGGGAGTCGGGGAACACTGAAGCTTTCTTT. Its protein product is CAIRRESGNTEAFF.

This CDR3 is CASSLERSLAGEQFF. CDR3 sequence (DNA): TGCGCCAGCAGCTTGGAAAGGTCACTAGCCGGTGAGCAGTTCTTC. V and J are TRBV5-1 and TRBJ2-1; D is possibly TRBD2 (6 bases). The CDR3 contains 15 residues. Germline V gene lookup returns CDR1 SGHRS and CDR2 YFSETQ. Trimming stripped 0 bases from V and 9 bases from J, with 16 bases between. The full variable domain, completed using reference TRBV5-1 and TRBJ2-1, is KAGVTQTPRYLIKTRGQQVTLSCSPISGHRSVSWYQQTPGQGLQFLFEYFSETQRNKGNFPGRFSGRQFSNSRSEMNVSTLELGDSALYLCASSLERSLAGEQFFGPGTRLTVL.

Remarks on this clonotype: A much larger clone sits a single nucleotide away, making a read error possible. The V and J genes are TRBV27 and TRBJ2-1; D is undetermined. Germline CDR1 is MNHEY and CDR2 is SMNVEV (reference sequence). This CDR3 has 12 amino acids. CDR3 coding DNA: TGTGCCCGCAGTTTATTACGCGATGAGCAGTTCTTC. This codes for CARSLLRDEQFF.

The V call is TRBV6-6, the J call TRBJ1-2; D possibly corresponds to TRBD1 (5 bases). The CDR3 covers 12 residues. Germline V gene data show CDR1 as MNHNY and CDR2 as SVGAGI (reference sequence). The germline V and J ends were trimmed by 0 bases and 8 bases, with 7 bases remaining between them. CDR3 residues: CASSYSGGGYTF. CDR3 in DNA: TGTGCCAGCAGTTACTCCGGGGGAGGCTACACCTTC.

The CDR3 here is CASSHQGQATEAFF. CDR3 bases: TGTGCCAGCAGCCACCAGGGACAGGCGACTGAAGCTTTCTTT. The chain carries TRBV28 and TRBJ1-1, with 8 nucleotides matching TRBD1. The CDR3 has 14 amino acids. Germline V lookup: CDR1 MDHEN, CDR2 SYDVKM. V lost 6 bases to trimming and J lost 5 bases; unmatched junction nucleotides: 8.

This chain connects TRBV6-1 to TRBJ1-1; D gene ambiguous. Trimming left V 4 bases short and J 4 bases short, with 16 bases between. Germline-derived CDR1 and CDR2 are MNHNS and SASEGT. This CDR3 region has 15 residues. CDR3 nucleotide sequence: TGTGCCAGCAGTGTCGTCGCGCTTGGTGGCACTGAAGCTTTCTTT. Translation: CASSVVALGGTEAFF.

Judged by abundance, this clonotype is medium-sized (0.01 to 0.1%). V gene TRBV27 combines with J gene TRBJ2-3; D is undetermined. The germline V gene has CDR1 MNHEY and CDR2 SMNVEV (reference sequence). V was cut by 1 base and J by 4 bases, with 3 bases left in between. The CDR3 runs 12 residues. The CDR3 protein is CASSLFPDTQYF. The CDR3, as DNA: TGTGCCAGCAGTTTATTTCCAGATACGCAGTATTTT.

This clonotype showed up just a few times. The genes are TRBV12-3 or TRBV12-4 and TRBJ1-6, with no clear D. Trimming cost V 5 bases and J 6 bases, with 11 bases left between them. This CDR3 region has 14 residues. CDR3 protein: CASSPAAGNSPLHF. The CDR3, as DNA: TGTGCCAGCAGTCCCGCTGCCGGTAATTCACCCCTCCACTTT.

DNA of the CDR3: TGTGCCAGCAGTCCCTCATCGACCCGGGAGGGCTACACCTTC. Encoded protein: CASSPSSTREGYTF. The chain carries TRBV12-3 or TRBV12-4 and TRBJ1-2; no reliable D call. The CDR3 has 14 amino acids. Trimming cost V 5 bases and J 8 bases, with 18 bases left between them.

This clonotype counts as medium-sized. The rearrangement uses TRBV18 and TRBJ1-2; the D gene is possibly TRBD1 (6 bases). Trimming left V 1 base short and J 8 bases short, with 14 bases between. This CDR3 has 14 amino acids. CDR1 and CDR2 from the germline V gene are KGHSH and LQKENI. CDR3 in amino acids: CASSPLTGIAGYTF. For the CDR3, the DNA is TGTGCCAGCTCACCACTCACAGGGATCGCGGGCTACACCTTC.

The chain couples TRBV30 to TRBJ1-2; D is uncertain. The V end was cut by 1 base, the J end by 7 bases, with 7 bases between. The CDR3 consists of 11 residues. Looked up from germline, CDR1 is GTSNPN and CDR2 is SVGIG (reference sequence). CDR3 in DNA: TGTGCCTGGAGTGCTGGAGTTGGCTACACCTTC. Encoded protein: CAWSAGVGYTF.

The chain is built from TRBV5-1 and TRBJ2-3, with 8 bases aligning to TRBD2. The junction had 11 bases not matched to a gene; V was cut back by 6 bases and J by 5 bases. This CDR3 spans 15 amino acids. Germline V gene sequence: CDR1 SGHRS, CDR2 YFSETQ. The CDR3 protein is CASKDSGETGDTQYF. The CDR3 region has the DNA TGCGCCAGCAAGGATAGCGGGGAAACGGGAGATACGCAGTATTTT.

This chain links TRBV12-3 or TRBV12-4 with TRBJ2-3; D might be TRBD2 (6 bases). V was shortened by 7 bases and J by 4 bases, with 18 bases between the two germline ends. The CDR3 has 15 amino acids. The CDR3 sequence is CASTPWEAGADTQYF. In DNA, the CDR3 is TGTGCCAGCACACCCTGGGAAGCGGGTGCAGATACGCAGTATTTT.

The chain is built from TRBV27 and TRBJ2-7; no clear D gene. Germline-derived CDR1 and CDR2 are MNHEY and SMNVEV (reference sequence). The CDR3 spans 11 residues. Trimming cost V 6 bases and J 5 bases, with 8 bases left between them. The CDR3 DNA reads as TGTGCCAGCAGGGCCTTAAACGAGCAGTACTTC. Its translation: CASRALNEQYF.